These 17 T cell receptor beta chains share one sample of origin, sequenced in a study of T cell changes during pregnancy in multiple sclerosis. The method was immunoSEQ multiplex PCR; TCRdb's version includes in-frame clones alone and lacks a portion of them. The repertoire has roughly 25,000 clones, 88% of them found once; the top ten carry about 0.7%. The source material was CD4+ T cells from peripheral blood mononuclear cells, sampled in the first trimester of pregnancy. These receptors were obtained from a female donor in good health, enrolled as a control in a pregnancy study.

The chain is built from TRBV6-1 and TRBJ1-1, with 8 bases that match TRBD1. The V gene's germline CDR1 is MNHNS and CDR2 SASEGT. The V segment lost 8 bases and the J segment 1 base; nucleotides outside the gene matches: 3. This CDR3 contains 13 residues. The CDR3 bases are TGTGCCAGCCCGGACAGGGCGAACACTGAAGCTTTCTTT. It translates to CASPDRANTEAFF.

The rearrangement uses TRBV2 and TRBJ1-2, with D unclear. The CDR3 length is 15 residues. Trimming removed 1 base at V and 8 bases at J, with 17 bases between. From germline, CDR1 is SNHLY and CDR2 FYNNEI. CDR3 sequence: CASSEDFGRPRGYTF. The CDR3 DNA follows: TGTGCCAGCAGTGAAGATTTTGGGAGACCTCGGGGCTACACCTTC.

The chain carries TRBV30 and TRBJ2-6, with 7 bases fitting TRBD1. J lost 0 bases, V lost 2 bases, and 4 bases had no gene match. There are 16 residues in the CDR3. CDR1 is GTSNPN, CDR2 SVGIG, per germline (reference sequence). The CDR3 protein is CAWSQGVSSGANVLTF. The CDR3 DNA reads as TGTGCCTGGAGTCAGGGGGTAAGCTCTGGGGCCAACGTCCTGACTTTC. Full variable domain (missing parts from reference TRBV30 and TRBJ2-6): SQTIHQWPATLVQPVGSPLSLECTVEGTSNPNLYWYRQAAGRGLQLLFYSVGIGQISSEVPQNLSASRPQDRQFILSSKKLLLSDSGFYLCAWSQGVSSGANVLTFGAGSRLTVL.

The chain joins TRBV9 to TRBJ2-7, with 7 bases aligning to TRBD2. CDR1 is SGDLS, CDR2 YYNGEE, per germline. Trimming removed 0 bases from V and 7 bases from J; junction bases left unmatched: 19. The CDR3 consists of 18 residues. The CDR3 DNA reads as TGTGCCAGCAGCGTAGCTACGGATAGTGCGGGGGAACATACGGAGCAGTACTTC. Protein: CASSVATDSAGEHTEQYF.

The chain is built from TRBV19 and TRBJ1-1; possibly TRBD1 for D (6 bases). CDR3 size: 15 residues. Trimming cost V 3 bases and J 1 base, with 12 bases left between them. Germline lookup yields CDR1 LNHDA and CDR2 SQIVND (reference sequence). The CDR3 region is CASSIRQAGNTEAFF. The CDR3 DNA reads as TGTGCCAGTAGTATCAGACAGGCTGGGAACACTGAAGCTTTCTTT.

J is TRBJ1-1 and V is TRBV10-2; tentative D call: TRBD1 (6 bases). Germline V lookup: CDR1 WSHSY, CDR2 SAAADI. There are 13 residues in the CDR3. The V gene lost 8 bases and the J gene lost 6 bases, with 16 bases spanning the gap. The CDR3 DNA sequence: TGCGCCAGCCTTGGACAGAGGGTCGCTGAAGCTTTCTTT. The encoded protein is CASLGQRVAEAFF.

Here the CDR3 DNA reads TGTGCCAGCAGCAGGACTAGCGGGACGGAGCAGTTCTTC. It yields the protein CASSRTSGTEQFF. The chain is built from TRBV6-1 and TRBJ2-1; 12 nucleotides agree with TRBD2. Unmatched junction bases numbered 4, after V lost 6 bases and J lost 10 bases. Germline V gene data show CDR1 as MNHNS and CDR2 as SASEGT. This CDR3 is 13 amino acids long.

This chain uses TRBV5-1 with TRBJ2-5, with D tentatively TRBD2 (6 bases). The germline V gene encodes CDR1 SGHRS and CDR2 YFSETQ. Trimming removed 4 bases at V and 4 bases at J, with 11 bases between. The CDR3 spans 13 residues. The CDR3 loop reads CASSRARGETQYF. The CDR3 DNA follows: TGCGCCAGCAGCAGGGCGCGGGGAGAGACCCAGTACTTC.

V is TRBV5-1 and J is TRBJ1-6; D gene ambiguous. The CDR3 spans 14 residues. Between the trimmed V and J ends, which lost 5 bases and 10 bases, there was a span of 16 bases. From germline, CDR1 is SGHRS and CDR2 YFSETQ. CDR3 region: CASSPEAKMSPLHF. The CDR3 DNA is TGCGCCAGCAGTCCGGAGGCTAAGATGTCACCCCTCCACTTT.

V and J are TRBV9 and TRBJ2-5; tentatively, D is TRBD1 (6 bases). The CDR3 has 14 residues. Germline lookup yields CDR1 SGDLS and CDR2 YYNGEE. V shed 1 base and J shed 5 bases, with 12 bases lying between them. CDR3 sequence: CASSVTGYGETQYF. Written as DNA, the CDR3 is TGTGCCAGCAGCGTAACAGGGTACGGGGAGACCCAGTACTTC.

The chain has TRBV28 and TRBJ1-2, with D unclear. The CDR3 extends over 16 amino acids. V was trimmed by 6 bases and J by 4 bases, leaving 21 bases between them. The germline gives CDR1 MDHEN, CDR2 SYDVKM. CDR3 nucleotide sequence: TGTGCCAGCAGCTCAAACGGGTGGTCCAAGCTCTATGGCTACACCTTC. Encoded protein: CASSSNGWSKLYGYTF.

This chain links TRBV6-6 with TRBJ1-2, with 7 bases identical to TRBD1. CDR3 length equals 13 residues. The germline gives CDR1 MNHNY, CDR2 SVGAGI (reference sequence). Trimming at V came to 2 bases and at J to 4 bases, leaving 1 base not matched to a gene. CDR3 amino acids: CASSYRDSYGYTF. CDR3 DNA: TGTGCCAGCAGTTACCGGGACAGCTATGGCTACACCTTC.

The chain combines TRBV7-2 with TRBJ1-3; tentatively, D is TRBD1 (6 bases). CDR1 and CDR2 from the germline V gene are SGHTA and FQGNSA. The V gene lost 6 bases and the J gene lost 4 bases, with 10 bases spanning the gap. The CDR3 is 13 residues long. CDR3 in DNA: TGTGCCAGCAGTTCAGGGGCCGGAAACACCATATATTTT. It is translated as CASSSGAGNTIYF.

The chain carries TRBV7-9 and TRBJ2-7; D is undetermined. Trimming took 5 bases from V and 7 from J, leaving 21 bases between them. The germline gives CDR1 SEHNR, CDR2 FQNEAQ (reference sequence). This CDR3 region has 15 residues. The CDR3 is CASSEGGSRLREQYF. For the CDR3, the DNA is TGTGCCAGCAGCGAAGGTGGCAGCAGACTTCGGGAGCAGTACTTC.

This chain joins TRBV28 and TRBJ1-4; 7 positions agree with TRBD1. With V trimmed by 7 bases and J by 7 bases, 9 bases remained unmatched. The CDR3 runs 14 residues. CDR1 MDHEN and CDR2 SYDVKM come from the germline V gene. CDR3 DNA: TGTGCCAGCACCTCAAACAGGGGAGGTGAAAAACTGTTTTTT. Protein: CASTSNRGGEKLFF.

The chain joins TRBV27 to TRBJ1-2; D unresolved. There are 16 residues in the CDR3. Germline CDR1 and CDR2: MNHEY and SMNVEV (reference sequence). V was cut by 4 bases and J by 4 bases, with 19 bases left in between. The CDR3: CASSSEINYSRYGYTF. The DNA for the CDR3 is TGTGCCAGCAGTTCCGAAATTAATTACTCGCGCTATGGCTACACCTTC.

The chain links TRBV7-2 to TRBJ2-2; 9 bases match TRBD2. This CDR3 has 17 residues. J gave up 7 bases and V 0 bases, and 9 bases lay outside the gene matches. Germline V CDR1 and CDR2: SGHTA, FQGNSA. Here the CDR3 DNA reads TGTGCCAGCAGCTTAGCTAGCGGGAGCGGCAAGGTCGGGGAGCTGTTTTTT. This gives the protein CASSLASGSGKVGELFF.